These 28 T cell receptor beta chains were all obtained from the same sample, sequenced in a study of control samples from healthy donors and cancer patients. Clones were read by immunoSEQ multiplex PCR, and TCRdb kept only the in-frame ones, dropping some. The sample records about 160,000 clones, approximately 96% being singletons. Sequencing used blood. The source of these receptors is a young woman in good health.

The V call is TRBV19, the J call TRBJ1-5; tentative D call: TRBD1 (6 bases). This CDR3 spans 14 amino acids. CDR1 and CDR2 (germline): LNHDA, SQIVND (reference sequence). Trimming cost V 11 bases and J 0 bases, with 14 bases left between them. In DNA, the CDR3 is TGTGCCTGCCGGGGGCCTTATAGCAATCAGCCCCAGCATTTT. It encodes CACRGPYSNQPQHF.

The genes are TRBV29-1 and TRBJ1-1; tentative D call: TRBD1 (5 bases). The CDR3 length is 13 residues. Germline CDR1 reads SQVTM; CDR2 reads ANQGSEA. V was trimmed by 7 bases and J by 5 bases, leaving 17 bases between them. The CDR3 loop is CSAKTGSLTEAFF. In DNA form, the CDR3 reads TGCAGCGCCAAAACAGGCTCCCTAACTGAAGCTTTCTTT.

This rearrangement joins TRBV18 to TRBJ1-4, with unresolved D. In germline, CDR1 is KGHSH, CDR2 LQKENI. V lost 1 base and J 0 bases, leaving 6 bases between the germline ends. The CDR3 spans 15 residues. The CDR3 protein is CASSPRDATNEKLFF. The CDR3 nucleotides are TGTGCCAGCTCACCACGGGATGCAACTAATGAAAAACTGTTTTTT.

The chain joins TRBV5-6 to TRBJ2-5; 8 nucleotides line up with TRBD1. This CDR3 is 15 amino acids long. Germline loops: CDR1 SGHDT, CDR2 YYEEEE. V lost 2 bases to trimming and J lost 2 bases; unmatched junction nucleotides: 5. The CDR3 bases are TGTGCCAGCAGCTTTGGACAGGGCCTACAAGAGACCCAGTACTTC. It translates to CASSFGQGLQETQYF.

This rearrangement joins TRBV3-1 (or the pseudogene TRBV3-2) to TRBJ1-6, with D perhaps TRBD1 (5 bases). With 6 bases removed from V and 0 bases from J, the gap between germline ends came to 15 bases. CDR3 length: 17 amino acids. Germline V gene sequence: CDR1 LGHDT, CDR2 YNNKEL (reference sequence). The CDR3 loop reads CASRDRDGSSYNSPLHF. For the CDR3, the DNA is TGTGCCAGCAGAGACCGGGACGGGAGCTCCTATAATTCACCCCTCCACTTT.

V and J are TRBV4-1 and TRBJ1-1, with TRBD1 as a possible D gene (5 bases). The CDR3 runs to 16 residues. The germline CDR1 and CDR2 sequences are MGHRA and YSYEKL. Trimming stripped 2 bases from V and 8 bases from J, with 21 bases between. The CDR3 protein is CASSQPREYRQWEAFF. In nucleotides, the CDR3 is TGCGCCAGCAGCCAACCACGAGAATACAGGCAATGGGAAGCTTTCTTT.

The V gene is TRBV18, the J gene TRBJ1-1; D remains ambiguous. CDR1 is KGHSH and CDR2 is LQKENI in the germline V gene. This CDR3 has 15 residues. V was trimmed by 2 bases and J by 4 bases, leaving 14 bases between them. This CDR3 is CASSPTKTPGTEAFF. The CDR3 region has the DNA TGTGCCAGCTCACCAACTAAGACCCCCGGCACTGAAGCTTTCTTT. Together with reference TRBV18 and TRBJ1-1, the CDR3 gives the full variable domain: NAGVMQNPRHLVRRRGQEARLRCSPMKGHSHVYWYRQLPEEGLKFMVYLQKENIIDESGMPKERFSAEFPKEGPSILRIQQVVRGDSAAYFCASSPTKTPGTEAFFGQGTRLTVV.

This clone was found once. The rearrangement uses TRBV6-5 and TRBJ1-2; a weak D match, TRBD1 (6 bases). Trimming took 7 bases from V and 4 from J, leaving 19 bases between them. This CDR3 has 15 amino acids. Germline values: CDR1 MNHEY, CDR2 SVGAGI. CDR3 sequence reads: CASMPSPTGSYGYTF. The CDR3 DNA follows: TGTGCCAGCATGCCCAGTCCAACAGGGAGCTATGGCTACACCTTC.

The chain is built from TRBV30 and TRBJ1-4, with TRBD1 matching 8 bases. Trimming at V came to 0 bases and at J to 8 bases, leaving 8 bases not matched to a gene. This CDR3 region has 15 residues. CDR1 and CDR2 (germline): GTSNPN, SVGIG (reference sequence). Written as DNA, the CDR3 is TGTGCCTGGAGTGTCGACAGGGGAGGAGGAGAAAAACTGTTTTTT. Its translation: CAWSVDRGGGEKLFF. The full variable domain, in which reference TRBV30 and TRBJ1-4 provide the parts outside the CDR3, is SQTIHQWPATLVQPVGSPLSLECTVEGTSNPNLYWYRQAAGRGLQLLFYSVGIGQISSEVPQNLSASRPQDRQFILSSKKLLLSDSGFYLCAWSVDRGGGEKLFFGSGTQLSVL.

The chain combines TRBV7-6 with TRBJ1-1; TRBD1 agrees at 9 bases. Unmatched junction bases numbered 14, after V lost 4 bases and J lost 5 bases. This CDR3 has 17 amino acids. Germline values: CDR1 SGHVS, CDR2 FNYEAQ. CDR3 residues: CASSSYRGRDRETEAFF. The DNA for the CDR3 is TGTGCCAGCAGCTCTTATAGAGGGAGGGACAGGGAGACTGAAGCTTTCTTT.

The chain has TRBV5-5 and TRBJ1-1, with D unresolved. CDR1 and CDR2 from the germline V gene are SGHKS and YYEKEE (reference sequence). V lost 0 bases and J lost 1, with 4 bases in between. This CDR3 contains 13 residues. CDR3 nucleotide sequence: TGTGCCAGCAGCTTGGGGGCGAACACTGAAGCTTTCTTT. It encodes CASSLGANTEAFF.

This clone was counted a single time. The CDR3 sequence: CASSDKAEADTQYF. CDR3 bases: TGTGCCAGCAGTGACAAGGCAGAAGCAGATACGCAGTATTTT. The V gene is TRBV6-4, the J gene TRBJ2-3; D is ambiguous. This CDR3 has 14 residues. Trimming left V 2 bases short and J 4 bases short, with 10 bases between. Germline assignment: CDR1 MRHNA and CDR2 SNTAGT.

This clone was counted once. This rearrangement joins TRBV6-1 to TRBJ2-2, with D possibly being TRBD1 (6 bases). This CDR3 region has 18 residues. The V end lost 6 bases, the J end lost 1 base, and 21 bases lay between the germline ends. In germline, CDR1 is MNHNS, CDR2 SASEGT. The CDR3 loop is CASREPGHWELNTGELFF. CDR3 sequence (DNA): TGTGCCAGCAGGGAACCGGGACATTGGGAACTGAACACCGGGGAGCTGTTTTTT.

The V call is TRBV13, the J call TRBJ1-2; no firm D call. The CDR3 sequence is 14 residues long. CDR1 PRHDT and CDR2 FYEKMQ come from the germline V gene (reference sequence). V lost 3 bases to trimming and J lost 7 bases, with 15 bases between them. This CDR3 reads CASSLGQGTVGYTF. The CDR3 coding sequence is TGTGCCAGCAGCTTGGGTCAAGGAACTGTTGGCTACACCTTC.

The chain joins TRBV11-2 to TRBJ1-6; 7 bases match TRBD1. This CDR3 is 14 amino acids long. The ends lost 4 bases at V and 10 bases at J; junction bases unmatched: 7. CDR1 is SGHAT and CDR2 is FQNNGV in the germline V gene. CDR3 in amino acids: CASSWTGKDSPLHF. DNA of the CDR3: TGTGCCAGCAGCTGGACAGGCAAGGACTCACCCCTCCACTTT. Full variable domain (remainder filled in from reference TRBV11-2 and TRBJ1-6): EAGVAQSPRYKIIEKRQSVAFWCNPISGHATLYWYQQILGQGPKLLIQFQNNGVVDDSQLPKDRFSAERLKGVDSTLKIQPAKLEDSAVYLCASSWTGKDSPLHFGNGTRLTVT.

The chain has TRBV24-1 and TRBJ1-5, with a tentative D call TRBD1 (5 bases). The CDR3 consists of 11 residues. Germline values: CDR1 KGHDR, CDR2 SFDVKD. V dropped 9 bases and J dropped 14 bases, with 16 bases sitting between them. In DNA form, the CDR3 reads TGTGCCACCGAGGGACTGGGTCTAAAGCATTTT. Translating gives CATEGLGLKHF.

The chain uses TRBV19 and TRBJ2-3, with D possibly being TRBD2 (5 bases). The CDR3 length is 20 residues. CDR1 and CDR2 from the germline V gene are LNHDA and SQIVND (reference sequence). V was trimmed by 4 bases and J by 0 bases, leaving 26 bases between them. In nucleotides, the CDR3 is TGTGCCAGTAGTACCCCAGGACCGGGGAGAGGAGGAACTAGCACAGATACGCAGTATTTT. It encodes CASSTPGPGRGGTSTDTQYF.

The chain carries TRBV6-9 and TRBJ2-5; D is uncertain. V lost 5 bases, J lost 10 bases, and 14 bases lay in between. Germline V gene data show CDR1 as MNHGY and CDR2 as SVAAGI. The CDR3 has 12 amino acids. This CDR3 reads CASSRPELNQYF. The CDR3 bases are TGTGCCAGCAGTCGACCAGAGTTGAACCAGTACTTC.

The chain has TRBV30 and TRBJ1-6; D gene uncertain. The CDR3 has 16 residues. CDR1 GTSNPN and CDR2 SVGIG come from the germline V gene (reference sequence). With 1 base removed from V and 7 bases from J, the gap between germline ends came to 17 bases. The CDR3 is CAWSGTAIKGNSPLHF. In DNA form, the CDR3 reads TGTGCCTGGAGTGGAACCGCTATAAAGGGCAATTCACCCCTCCACTTT.

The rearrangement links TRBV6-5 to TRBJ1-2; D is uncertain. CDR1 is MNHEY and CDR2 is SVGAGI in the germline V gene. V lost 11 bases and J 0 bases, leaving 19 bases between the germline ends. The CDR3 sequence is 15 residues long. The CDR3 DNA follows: TGTGCCTCTCGGGAAGGGAGTGGGGCTAACTATGGCTACACCTTC. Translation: CASREGSGANYGYTF.

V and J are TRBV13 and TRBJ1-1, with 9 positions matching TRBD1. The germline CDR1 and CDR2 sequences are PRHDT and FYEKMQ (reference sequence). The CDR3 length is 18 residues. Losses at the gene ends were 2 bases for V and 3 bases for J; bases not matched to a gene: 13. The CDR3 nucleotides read TGTGCCAGCAGCTTACGGGACAGGGAAGGAGCTGCGGACACTGAAGCTTTCTTT. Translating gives CASSLRDREGAADTEAFF.

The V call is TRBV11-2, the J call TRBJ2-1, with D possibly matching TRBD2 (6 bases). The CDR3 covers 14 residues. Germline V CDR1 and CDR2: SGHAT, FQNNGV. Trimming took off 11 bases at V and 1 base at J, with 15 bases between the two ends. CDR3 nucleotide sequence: TGTGCCCGGCGATCGGGGGTGTCCTACAATGAGCAGTTCTTC. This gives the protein CARRSGVSYNEQFF.

The CDR3 reads CASRTGQGHTEAFF. DNA for the CDR3: TGTGCCAGCAGGACGGGACAGGGGCACACTGAAGCTTTCTTT. The chain combines TRBV6-5 with TRBJ1-1; 10 positions agree with TRBD1. The CDR3 runs to 14 residues. V dropped 6 bases and J dropped 3; count of bases not matched to a gene: 4. Per germline, CDR1 MNHEY and CDR2 SVGAGI.

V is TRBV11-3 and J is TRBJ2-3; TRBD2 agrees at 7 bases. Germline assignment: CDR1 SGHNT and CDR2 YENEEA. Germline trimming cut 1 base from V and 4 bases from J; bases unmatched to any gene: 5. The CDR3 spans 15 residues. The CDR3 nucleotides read TGTGCCAGCAGCTTAGCGGGACTAATCTCAGATACGCAGTATTTT. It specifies CASSLAGLISDTQYF.

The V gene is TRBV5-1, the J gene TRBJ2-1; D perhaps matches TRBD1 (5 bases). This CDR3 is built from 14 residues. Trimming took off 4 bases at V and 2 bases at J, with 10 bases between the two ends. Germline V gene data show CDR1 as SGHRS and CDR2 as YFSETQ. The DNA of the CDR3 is TGCGCCAGCAGCCGGTCAGGGCCCTACAATGAGCAGTTCTTC. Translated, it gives CASSRSGPYNEQFF.

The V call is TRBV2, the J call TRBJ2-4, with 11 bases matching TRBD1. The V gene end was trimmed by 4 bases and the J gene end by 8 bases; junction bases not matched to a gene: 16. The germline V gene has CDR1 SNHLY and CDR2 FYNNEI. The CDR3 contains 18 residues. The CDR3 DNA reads TGTGCCAGCAGTGCTCAGGTCCCGGGACAGGGGGTCAGGGACATTCAGTACTTC. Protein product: CASSAQVPGQGVRDIQYF.

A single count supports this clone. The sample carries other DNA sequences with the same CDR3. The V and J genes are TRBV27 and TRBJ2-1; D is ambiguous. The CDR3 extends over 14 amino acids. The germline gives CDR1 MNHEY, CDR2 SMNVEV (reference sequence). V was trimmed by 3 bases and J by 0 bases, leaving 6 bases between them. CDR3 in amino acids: CASSFRSSYNEQFF. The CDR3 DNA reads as TGTGCCAGCAGTTTTCGAAGCTCCTACAATGAGCAGTTCTTC.

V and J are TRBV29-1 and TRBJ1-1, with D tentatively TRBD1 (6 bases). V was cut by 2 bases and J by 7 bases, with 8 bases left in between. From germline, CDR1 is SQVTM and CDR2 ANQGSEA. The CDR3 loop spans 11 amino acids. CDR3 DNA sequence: TGCAGCGTTGAATTGGACAGTGAAGCTTTCTTT. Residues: CSVELDSEAFF. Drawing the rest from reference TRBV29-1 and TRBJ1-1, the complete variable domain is SAVISQKPSRDICQRGTSLTIQCQVDSQVTMMFWYRQQPGQSLTLIATANQGSEATYESGFVIDKFPISRPNLTFSTLTVSNMSPEDSSIYLCSVELDSEAFFGQGTRLTVV.